The clone carrying this T cell receptor (beta chain) was seen more than once but under ten times. These data come from a study of blood T cell repertoires in COVID-19. The repertoire was sequenced with immunoSEQ multiplex PCR; TCRdb's copy has only in-frame clones and lacks some. Of over 400,000 clones detected, 85% to 90% appear once; the ten largest clones hold roughly 8.3%. The germline V gene has CDR1 LNHDA and CDR2 SQIVND (reference sequence). The CDR3 has 14 residues. Trimming left V 1 base short and J 1 base short, with 7 bases between. The J gene is TRBJ1-2, the V gene TRBV19; D ambiguous. The clonotype was recovered from a woman between 50 and 59 years old with COVID-19, enrolled during active disease. Material: peripheral blood. For the CDR3, the DNA is TGTGCCAGTAGTATAGCACGGGGTAACTATGGCTACACCTTC. This encodes CASSIARGNYGYTF.